These 22 T cell receptor beta chains originate from one sample sequenced in a study of regulatory T cells in long-lasting Graves disease. The time point: persistent/refractory GD, antithyroid drugs over 5 years with positive TRAb. From PBMCs, RNA was extracted and then used to make the TCR library. Sequencing libraries for TCR beta were prepared with iRepertoire HTBI primers and Arm-PCR of CDR3 regions. A single record per CDR3 protein comes from TCRdb applying MiXCR to the multiplex PCR reads. This table holds 700,000 or so distinct CDR3 sequences, about 30% found once. Sequences were derived from peripheral blood mononuclear cells (PBMCs), sampled when the disease was refractory, from a patient treated with antithyroid drugs. These receptor sequences come from a female donor with Graves disease.

This clonotype was observed a handful of times. This sequence joins TRBV7-2 and TRBJ1-2; D remains unclear. The germline V and J ends were trimmed by 3 bases and 8 bases, with 10 bases remaining between them. The CDR3 contains 12 residues. Germline lookup yields CDR1 SGHTA and CDR2 FQGNSA. This chain's CDR3 is CASSFISGGYTF. CDR3 nucleotide sequence: TGTGCCAGCAGCTTTATTTCGGGAGGCTACACCTTC.

The rearrangement uses TRBV27 and TRBJ2-7; 13 nucleotides match TRBD2. Trimming at V came to 6 bases and at J to 4 bases, leaving 12 bases not matched to a gene. The CDR3 covers 17 residues. CDR1 and CDR2 (germline): MNHEY, SMNVEV (reference sequence). DNA of the CDR3: TGTGCCAGCAGCCTTTTGGGGACTAGCGGGGTGGGGTACGAGCAGTACTTC. Its translation is CASSLLGTSGVGYEQYF.

This clonotype appeared a few times. This chain joins TRBV5-6 and TRBJ1-6; D is unclear. CDR3 length: 14 amino acids. Germline CDR1 and CDR2: SGHDT and YYEEEE. V shed 0 bases and J shed 13 bases, with 14 bases lying between them. DNA of the CDR3: TGTGCCAGCAGCTTGGTCCTAGGACGTGCGCCCCTCCACTTT. Translated, it gives CASSLVLGRAPLHF. Together with reference TRBV5-6 and TRBJ1-6, the CDR3 gives the full variable domain: DAGVTQSPTHLIKTRGQQVTLRCSPKSGHDTVSWYQQALGQGPQFIFQYYEEEERQRGNFPDRFSGHQFPNYSSELNVNALLLGDSALYLCASSLVLGRAPLHFGNGTRLTVT.

This clonotype was recorded a few times. The rearrangement uses TRBV6-1 and TRBJ2-1, with 7 bases identical to TRBD2. Germline CDR1 is MNHNS and CDR2 is SASEGT. The V gene end was trimmed by 2 bases and the J gene end by 2 bases; junction bases not matched to a gene: 6. The CDR3 spans 16 residues. This CDR3 reads CASSESVAGPYNEQFF. Written as DNA, the CDR3 is TGTGCCAGCAGTGAATCGGTAGCGGGCCCCTACAATGAGCAGTTCTTC.

This clonotype came up many times. J is TRBJ1-6 and V is TRBV6-1; the D gene is possibly TRBD1 (6 bases). The CDR3 has 15 amino acids. The germline V and J ends were trimmed by 5 bases and 7 bases, with 15 bases remaining between them. Germline-derived CDR1 and CDR2 are MNHNS and SASEGT. The CDR3 DNA follows: TGTGCCAGCAGTACCCAGACAGGTTCGAATTCACCCCTCCACTTT. This gives the protein CASSTQTGSNSPLHF.

This clonotype came up a few times. The rearrangement uses TRBV2 and TRBJ1-2; TRBD1 agrees at 8 bases. Trimming took 6 bases from V and 6 from J; bases not matched to a gene: 6. The CDR3 extends over 13 amino acids. The V gene's germline CDR1 is SNHLY and CDR2 FYNNEI. This CDR3 is CASRQDRVHGYTF. Written as DNA, the CDR3 is TGTGCCAGCAGGCAGGACAGGGTCCATGGCTACACCTTC.

There are a few counts of this clonotype. Here the CDR3 DNA reads TGTGCCAGCAGTTTTGCGGCCACTGAAGCTTTCTTT. As protein: CASSFAATEAFF. The chain recombines TRBV12-3 or TRBV12-4 with TRBJ1-1; D unresolved. This CDR3 spans 12 amino acids. V lost 3 bases to trimming and J lost 4 bases, with 6 bases between them.

This clonotype has ten or more counts. The chain joins TRBV3-1 to TRBJ2-7; no clear D. The CDR3 loop spans 12 amino acids. Germline V gene lookup returns CDR1 LGHDT and CDR2 YNNKEL (reference sequence). Trimming stripped 1 base from V and 1 base from J, with 2 bases between. The CDR3 DNA reads TGTGCCAGCAGCCAAGTGTCCTACGAGCAGTACTTC. Its protein is CASSQVSYEQYF.

V gene TRBV13 combines with J gene TRBJ2-2; D call uncertain. The CDR3 loop spans 14 amino acids. From germline, CDR1 is PRHDT and CDR2 FYEKMQ (reference sequence). The V gene lost 0 bases and the J gene lost 7 bases, with 9 bases spanning the gap. This CDR3 reads CASSLGFAGGELFF. DNA of the CDR3: TGTGCCAGCAGCTTAGGGTTTGCTGGCGGGGAGCTGTTTTTT. The full variable domain, completed using reference TRBV13 and TRBJ2-2, is AAGVIQSPRHLIKEKRETATLKCYPIPRHDTVYWYQQGPGQDPQFLISFYEKMQSDKGSIPDRFSAQQFSDYHSELNMSSLELGDSALYFCASSLGFAGGELFFGEGSRLTVL.

This clonotype was counted at least ten times. The CDR3 region is CASSLNQGSWETQYF. In nucleotides, the CDR3 is TGTGCCAGCAGTTTAAACCAGGGTAGTTGGGAGACCCAGTACTTC. This chain connects TRBV12-3 or TRBV12-4 to TRBJ2-5, with D tentatively TRBD1 (5 bases). Trimming took 2 bases from V and 5 from J, leaving 15 bases between them. This CDR3 comprises 15 residues.

The chain has TRBV25-1 and TRBJ1-2; D is possibly TRBD1 (6 bases). The CDR3 has 15 residues. Trimming shortened V by 3 bases and J by 2 bases, and 13 bases separated the two germline ends. Germline assignment: CDR1 MGHDK and CDR2 SYGVNS. The chain's CDR3 is CASSDPGTSNYGYTF. CDR3 coding DNA: TGTGCCAGCAGTGATCCTGGGACATCGAACTATGGCTACACCTTC.

J is TRBJ1-1 and V is TRBV7-3; a possible D gene is TRBD1 (5 bases). With 3 bases removed from V and 1 base from J, the gap between germline ends came to 12 bases. Germline CDR1 reads SGHTA; CDR2 reads FQGTGA. The CDR3 runs to 15 residues. CDR3 in DNA: TGTGCCAGCAGCTTCCAGGACACCAGGAACACTGAAGCTTTCTTT. Translation: CASSFQDTRNTEAFF.

Comments on this clonotype: Mismatch with germline at one junction end may stem from a read error. The gene calls are TRBV5-4 and TRBJ1-4; D is possibly TRBD1 (6 bases). The CDR3 is 14 residues long. CDR1 and CDR2 from the germline V gene are SGHNT and YYREEE (reference sequence). DNA for the CDR3: TGTGCCGGCAGCACACAGGGCTTAGGAGAAAAACTGTTTTTT. It yields the protein CAGSTQGLGEKLFF.

This clonotype came up a few times. The junction does not match germline at one end; this may be a read error. The rearrangement uses TRBV12-3 or TRBV12-4 and TRBJ1-2; D gene uncertain. The CDR3 runs 13 residues. The chain's CDR3 is CANSSDGFYGYTF. The CDR3 DNA reads as TGTGCCAACAGTTCCGACGGATTCTATGGCTACACCTTC.

V gene TRBV12-3 or TRBV12-4 combines with J gene TRBJ2-2; D call uncertain. V gave up 6 bases and J gave up 6 bases, with 8 bases separating them. CDR3 length equals 12 residues. The CDR3 DNA is TGTGCCAGCAGCTCGAGGCCCGGGGAGCTGTTTTTT. Translation gives CASSSRPGELFF.

In this sample, this clonotype turned up many times. The chain has TRBV28 and TRBJ1-5; 11 nucleotides line up with TRBD1. Germline V gene lookup returns CDR1 MDHEN and CDR2 SYDVKM. This CDR3 is 18 amino acids long. V shed 4 bases and J 8 bases; nucleotides not matched to a gene: 16. The CDR3 is CASSSPPFGQGATKPQHF. The CDR3 coding sequence is TGTGCCAGCAGTTCTCCTCCGTTTGGACAGGGGGCGACCAAGCCCCAGCATTTT.

The chain has TRBV19 and TRBJ2-7; 7 bases match TRBD1. The junction had 3 bases not matched to a gene; V was cut back by 4 bases and J by 0 bases. Germline CDR1 reads LNHDA; CDR2 reads SQIVND (reference sequence). The length of the CDR3 is 14 residues. Here the CDR3 DNA reads TGTGCCAGTAGTAGGGGACAGAGCTCCTACGAGCAGTACTTC. Its translation is CASSRGQSSYEQYF.

In this sample, this clonotype turned up a few times. The chain combines TRBV3-1 with TRBJ1-2; the D is unclear. V lost 4 bases, J lost 8 bases, and 14 bases lay in between. This CDR3 spans 13 amino acids. Germline assignment: CDR1 LGHDT and CDR2 YNNKEL (reference sequence). The CDR3 loop is CASSLSISDGYTF. CDR3 DNA sequence: TGTGCCAGCAGCCTTAGTATTTCAGACGGCTACACCTTC.

The chain is built from TRBV6-2 or TRBV6-3 and TRBJ1-2, with D unresolved. Trimming took 4 bases from V and 8 from J, leaving 14 bases between them. The CDR3 is 13 residues long. Germline CDR1 is MNHEY and CDR2 is SVGEGT. The CDR3 is CASSFGQVDGYTF. The CDR3 nucleotides are TGTGCCAGCAGTTTCGGCCAGGTGGACGGCTACACCTTC.

This clonotype has a count of ten or more. This sequence joins TRBV6-1 and TRBJ1-5; possibly TRBD1 for D (5 bases). CDR1 and CDR2 (germline): MNHNS, SASEGT. The V end lost 6 bases, the J end lost 3 bases, and 12 bases lay between the germline ends. The CDR3 totals 14 residues. CDR3 protein: CASSPGGFNQPQHF. For the CDR3, the DNA is TGTGCCAGCAGCCCCGGGGGATTCAATCAGCCCCAGCATTTT.

This CDR3 reads CASSFRDGYEQYF. As DNA, the CDR3 is TGTGCCAGCAGCTTTCGCGACGGCTACGAGCAGTACTTC. This sequence joins TRBV7-9 and TRBJ2-7; D remains ambiguous. The ends were cut back, 3 bases at V and 3 bases at J, with 9 bases in the middle. Germline V gives CDR1 SEHNR, CDR2 FQNEAQ (reference sequence). The CDR3 contains 13 residues.

This CDR3 reads CATSVGQPGGELFF. The CDR3 nucleotides are TGTGCCACCAGTGTCGGGCAGCCCGGGGGGGAGCTGTTTTTT. The gene calls are TRBV24-1 and TRBJ2-2, with D unclear. Trimming left V 5 bases short and J 8 bases short, with 14 bases between. The CDR3 consists of 14 residues. In germline, CDR1 is KGHDR, CDR2 SFDVKD.